Listed below are T cell receptor beta chains from one sample, sequenced in a study of metastatic and nonmetastatic thyroid tumors. With MiXCR, TCRdb reprocessed the PCR reads. This table has 15,000 to 20,000 clones, about 20% appearing once. Specimen: adjacent normal tissue. Source of these receptors: a female donor with papillary thyroid cancer or a benign thyroid nodule (not recorded which). Some clones in this sample may be carry-over from other donors' samples. Both conserved end residues are part of each CDR3. The order of the fields is clone size, V gene, D gene, J gene, CDR3 DNA, CDR3 protein. The D gene is left open where the match is weak. A clone size is listed for some rows: how often the clone was seen (once, few, many), or a class if it is expanded.

.,TRBV7-8,.,TRBJ2-7,TGTGCCAGCAGCTTAGTATACGGCGCTTACGAGCAGTACTTC,CASSLVYGAYEQYF
.,TRBV20-1,.,TRBJ2-1,TGCAGTGCTACTGGCGGGATTGGCCTTCTCAATGAGCAGTTCTTC,CSATGGIGLLNEQFF
many,TRBV19,.,TRBJ2-7,TGTGCCAGTAGTATAGGGGAAGGGGACGAGCAGTACTTC,CASSIGEGDEQYF
.,TRBV20-1,TRBD1,TRBJ1-5,TGCAGTGCTCCTGGTCCCGGGACAGGGGTTAATCAGCCCCAGCATTTT,CSAPGPGTGVNQPQHF
few,TRBV2,TRBD2,TRBJ2-1,TGTGCCAGCAGTGTTTGGACTAGCGACCAGCAGTTCTTC,CASSVWTSDQQFF
many,TRBV24-1,TRBD2,TRBJ2-1,TGTGCCACCATGATCCAAGGACTAGCGGGGGATGAGCAGTTCTTC,CATMIQGLAGDEQFF
.,TRBV6-1,TRBD1,TRBJ2-6,TGTGCCAGCAACGGACAGGGGGCCGGGGCCAACGTCCTGACTTTC,CASNGQGAGANVLTF
.,TRBV13,.,TRBJ1-5,TGTGCCTGCAGCTTAAGGGGTTTCGGGGATCAGCCCCAGCATTTT,CACSLRGFGDQPQHF
many,TRBV11-2,.,TRBJ2-7,TGTGCCAGTGGCGGATCCTCCTACGAGCAGTACTTC,CASGGSSYEQYF
.,TRBV28,TRBD1,TRBJ2-7,TGTGCCAGCAGTCAACAGGGGTACGAGCAGTACTTC,CASSQQGYEQYF
.,TRBV25-1,TRBD1,TRBJ1-4,TGTGCCAGCAGTGCTCGACAGGGGGCGCATGAAAAACTGTTTTTT,CASSARQGAHEKLFF
.,TRBV5-1,.,TRBJ2-3,TGCGCCAGCAACCAAATAGGAGCGGACACAGATACGCAGTATTTT,CASNQIGADTDTQYF
.,TRBV4-2,TRBD1,TRBJ2-1,TGTGCCAGCAGCGCCTCAGACAGGGGTTTCTACAATGAGCAGTTCTTC,CASSASDRGFYNEQFF
large,TRBV28,TRBD1,TRBJ2-7,TGTGCCAGCCGGAGGGACAGGGCTGCCAACGAGCAGTACTTC,CASRRDRAANEQYF
few,TRBV9,TRBD1,TRBJ2-1,TGTGCCAGCAGCGTCCACGTGACAGGGAATTTTTGGGAGCAGTTCTTC,CASSVHVTGNFWEQFF
few,TRBV27,TRBD2,TRBJ2-1,TGTGCCAGCAGTCTATATGGCGGGAGCTCCTACAATGAGCAGTTCTTC,CASSLYGGSSYNEQFF
few,TRBV20-1,.,TRBJ1-3,TGCAGTGCTAGGGGGACCGTAGGGGGATTAGGTGGAAACACCATATATTTT,CSARGTVGGLGGNTIYF
.,TRBV18,.,TRBJ1-4,TGTGCCAGCTCACTTACAGGGCTTGGCGAAAAACTGTTTTTT,CASSLTGLGEKLFF
few,TRBV30,TRBD1,TRBJ1-4,TGTGCCTGGAACCAAGACAGGGTTGGTGAAAAACTGTTTTTT,CAWNQDRVGEKLFF
.,TRBV27,.,TRBJ1-2,TGTGCCAGCAGTAACCCCCGAGGAGGGATCTATGGCTACACCTTC,CASSNPRGGIYGYTF
few,TRBV12-3/TRBV12-4,.,TRBJ1-5,TGTGCCAGCAGTTTACTGGGGGAGAATCAGCCCCAGCATTTT,CASSLLGENQPQHF
few,TRBV12-5,TRBD2,TRBJ2-7,TGTGCTAGTGGTTCCCCCGGGGGACTAGACTCCTACGAGCAGTACTTC,CASGSPGGLDSYEQYF
.,TRBV20-1,.,TRBJ2-7,TGCAGTGCTAAGGCTAGCCACTCCTACGAGCAGTACTTC,CSAKASHSYEQYF
.,TRBV20-1,.,TRBJ2-3,TGCAGTGCTACCACCCCCGGGGGTGCTAGCACAGATACGCAGTATTTT,CSATTPGGASTDTQYF
.,TRBV7-7,.,TRBJ2-2,TGTGCTTCTCAGGGGCAGGGGGGGACCGGGGAGCTGTTTTTT,CASQGQGGTGELFF
few,TRBV24-1,TRBD1,TRBJ2-6,TGTGCCACCAGTGATCATACAGGGGCTGGGGCCAACGTCCTGACTTTC,CATSDHTGAGANVLTF
many,TRBV11-2,.,TRBJ2-1,TGTGCCAGCAGCTTAGATAGAGCTACCTCCGGGGATGAGCAGTTCTTC,CASSLDRATSGDEQFF
few,TRBV9,TRBD2,TRBJ2-3,TGTGCCAGCAGCGCACTAGCGGGAGGGGAGGCAGATACGCAGTATTTT,CASSALAGGEADTQYF
few,TRBV28,.,TRBJ2-3,TGTGCCAGCAGTTTATCCGGCTCGGGGGCTAGGACAGATACGCAGTATTTT,CASSLSGSGARTDTQYF
.,TRBV2,TRBD2,TRBJ2-5,TGTGCCAGCAGTGTGGCTAGGCGGGGGCAAGAGACCCAGTACTTC,CASSVARRGQETQYF
few,TRBV30,TRBD1,TRBJ1-1,TGTGCCTGGAGACAGGGGATCACTGAAGCTTTCTTT,CAWRQGITEAFF
.,TRBV20-1,TRBD2,TRBJ2-3,TGCAGTGCTTTCCAGACTAGCGGGGTTGGAGATACGCAGTATTTT,CSAFQTSGVGDTQYF
.,TRBV12-3/TRBV12-4,.,TRBJ2-7,TGTGCCAGCAGCCCCGATCGGCCTAGGGCCTACGAGCAGTACTTC,CASSPDRPRAYEQYF
.,TRBV15,TRBD2,TRBJ2-3,TGTGCCACCAGCAGAGATACCTTAGCGGGAGCCAGCACAGATACGCAGTATTTT,CATSRDTLAGASTDTQYF
.,TRBV19,.,TRBJ2-7,TGTGCCAGTATTATGCAGTACCAACTCAACGAGCAGTACTTC,CASIMQYQLNEQYF
.,TRBV4-2,.,TRBJ2-2,TGTGCCAGCAGCCAAGATAAACGGAACACCGGGGAGCTGTTTTTT,CASSQDKRNTGELFF
.,TRBV15,TRBD1,TRBJ2-7,TGTGCCACCAGCAGCGCACAGGGGGCTAGATCCTACGAGCAGTACTTC,CATSSAQGARSYEQYF
.,TRBV19,.,TRBJ2-3,TGTGCCAGTAGCAAAACCGTAAGAGTGGGGACAGATACGCAGTATTTT,CASSKTVRVGTDTQYF
few,TRBV10-2,.,TRBJ2-1,TGCGCCAGCAAAGTTTACGGCCCTGGAGTGAGCTCCTACAATGAGCAGTTCTTC,CASKVYGPGVSSYNEQFF
many,TRBV7-2,.,TRBJ2-2,TGTGCCAGCAGCTTACAAAGCGGGGAGCTGTTTTTT,CASSLQSGELFF
many,TRBV27,TRBD1,TRBJ2-7,TGTGCCAGCAGTCCAGGGGGACCCTCCTACGAGCAGTACTTC,CASSPGGPSYEQYF
few,TRBV7-6,TRBD2,TRBJ2-7,TGTGCCAGCAGCTTAAGCGGGGGAGGACTTTACGAGCAGTACTTC,CASSLSGGGLYEQYF
.,TRBV6-1,.,TRBJ1-6,TGTGCCAGCAGTGAAGCGAGATGGGAGTATAATTCACCCCTCCACTTT,CASSEARWEYNSPLHF
few,TRBV5-1,.,TRBJ2-7,TGCGCCAGCAGCTTGGGGGAGTTTGCGTCCTCCTACGAGCAGTACTTC,CASSLGEFASSYEQYF